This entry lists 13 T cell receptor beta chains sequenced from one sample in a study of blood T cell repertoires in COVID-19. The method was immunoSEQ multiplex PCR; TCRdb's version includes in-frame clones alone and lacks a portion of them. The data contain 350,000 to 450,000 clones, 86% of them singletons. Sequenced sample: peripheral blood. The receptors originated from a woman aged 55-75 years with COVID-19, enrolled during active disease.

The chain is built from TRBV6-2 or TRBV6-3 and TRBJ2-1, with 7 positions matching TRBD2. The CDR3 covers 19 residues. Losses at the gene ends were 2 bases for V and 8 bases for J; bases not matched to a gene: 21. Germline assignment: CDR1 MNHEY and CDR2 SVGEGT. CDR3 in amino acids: CASSYPPPGGEVEFDEQFF. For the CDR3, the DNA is TGTGCCAGCAGTTACCCCCCCCCGGGGGGTGAGGTGGAATTCGATGAGCAGTTCTTC.

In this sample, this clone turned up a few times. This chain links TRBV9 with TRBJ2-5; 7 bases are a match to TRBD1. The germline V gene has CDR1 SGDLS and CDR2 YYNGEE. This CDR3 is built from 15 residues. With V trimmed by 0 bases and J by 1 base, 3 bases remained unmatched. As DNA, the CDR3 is TGTGCCAGCAGCGTAGGGGGGACAGCCCAAGAGACCCAGTACTTC. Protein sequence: CASSVGGTAQETQYF. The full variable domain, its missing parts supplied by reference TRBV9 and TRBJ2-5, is DSGVTQTPKHLITATGQRVTLRCSPRSGDLSVYWYQQSLDQGLQFLIQYYNGEERAKGNILERFSAQQFPDLHSELNLSSLELGDSALYFCASSVGGTAQETQYFGPGTRLLVL.

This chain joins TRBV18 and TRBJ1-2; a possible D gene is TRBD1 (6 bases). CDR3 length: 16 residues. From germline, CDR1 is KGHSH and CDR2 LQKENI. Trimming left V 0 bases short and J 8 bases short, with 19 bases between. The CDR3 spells CASSPPSAGAGRGYTF. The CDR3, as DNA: TGTGCCAGCTCACCACCTTCCGCAGGGGCAGGGAGAGGCTACACCTTC.

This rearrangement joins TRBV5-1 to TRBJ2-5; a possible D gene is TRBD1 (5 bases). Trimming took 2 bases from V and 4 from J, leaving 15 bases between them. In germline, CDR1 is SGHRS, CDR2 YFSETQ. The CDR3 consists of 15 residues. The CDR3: CASSLSWGFRETQYF. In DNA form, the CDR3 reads TGCGCCAGCAGCTTAAGCTGGGGCTTCAGAGAGACCCAGTACTTC.

The CDR3 nucleotides read TGTGCCAGCAGCTTTGGGAGGACCTTCACAGATACGCAGTATTTT. Residues: CASSFGRTFTDTQYF. The chain uses TRBV7-3 and TRBJ2-3, with D perhaps matching TRBD2 (6 bases). The ends were cut back, 3 bases at V and 2 bases at J, with 12 bases in the middle. This CDR3 is built from 15 residues. Germline values: CDR1 SGHTA, CDR2 FQGTGA.

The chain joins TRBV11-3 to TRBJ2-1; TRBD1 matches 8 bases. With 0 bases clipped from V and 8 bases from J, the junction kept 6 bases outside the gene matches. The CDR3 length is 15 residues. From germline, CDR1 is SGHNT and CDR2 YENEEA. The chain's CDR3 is CASSLDGQGAYEQFF. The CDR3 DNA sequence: TGTGCCAGCAGCTTAGATGGGCAGGGGGCATATGAGCAGTTCTTC.

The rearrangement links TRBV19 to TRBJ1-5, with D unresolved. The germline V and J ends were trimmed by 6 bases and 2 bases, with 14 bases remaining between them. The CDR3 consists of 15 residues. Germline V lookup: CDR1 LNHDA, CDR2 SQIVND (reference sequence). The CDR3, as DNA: TGTGCCAGTAGAGATGGCTTGTTTGGCAATCAGCCCCAGCATTTT. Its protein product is CASRDGLFGNQPQHF. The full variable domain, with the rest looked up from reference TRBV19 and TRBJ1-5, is DGGITQSPKYLFRKEGQNVTLSCEQNLNHDAMYWYRQDPGQGLRLIYYSQIVNDFQKGDIAEGYSVSREKKESFPLTVTSAQKNPTAFYLCASRDGLFGNQPQHFGDGTRLSIL.

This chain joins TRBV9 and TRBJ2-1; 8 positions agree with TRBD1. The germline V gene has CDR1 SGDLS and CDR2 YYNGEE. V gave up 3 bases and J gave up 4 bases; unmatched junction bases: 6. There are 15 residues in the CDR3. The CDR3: CASSATTGVYNEQFF. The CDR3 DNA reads TGTGCCAGCAGCGCCACGACAGGGGTTTACAATGAGCAGTTCTTC.

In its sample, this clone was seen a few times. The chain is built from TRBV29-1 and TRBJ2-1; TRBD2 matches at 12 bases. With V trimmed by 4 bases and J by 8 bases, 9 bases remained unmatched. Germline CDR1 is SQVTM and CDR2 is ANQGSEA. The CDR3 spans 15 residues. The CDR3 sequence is CSVAPRTSGVHEQFF. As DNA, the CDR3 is TGCAGCGTTGCCCCCCGGACTAGCGGGGTTCATGAGCAGTTCTTC.

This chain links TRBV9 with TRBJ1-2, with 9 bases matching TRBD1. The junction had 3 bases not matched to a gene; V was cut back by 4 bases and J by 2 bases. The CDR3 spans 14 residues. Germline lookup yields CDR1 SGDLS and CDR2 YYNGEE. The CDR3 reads CASSSGQGNYGYTF. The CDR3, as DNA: TGTGCCAGCAGCAGCGGACAGGGGAACTATGGCTACACCTTC.

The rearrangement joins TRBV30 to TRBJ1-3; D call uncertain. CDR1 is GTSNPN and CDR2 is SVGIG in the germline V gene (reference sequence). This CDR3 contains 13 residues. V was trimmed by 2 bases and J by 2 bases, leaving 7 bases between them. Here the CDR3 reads CAWSLITGNTIYF. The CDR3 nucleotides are TGTGCCTGGAGTCTTATAACTGGAAACACCATATATTTT.

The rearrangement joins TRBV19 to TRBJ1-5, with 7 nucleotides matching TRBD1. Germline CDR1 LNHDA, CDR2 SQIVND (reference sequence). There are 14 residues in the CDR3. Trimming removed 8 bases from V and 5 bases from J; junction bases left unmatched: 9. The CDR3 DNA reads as TGTGCCAGTTGGTCGGGGACAGCGTATCAGCCCCAGCATTTT. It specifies CASWSGTAYQPQHF.

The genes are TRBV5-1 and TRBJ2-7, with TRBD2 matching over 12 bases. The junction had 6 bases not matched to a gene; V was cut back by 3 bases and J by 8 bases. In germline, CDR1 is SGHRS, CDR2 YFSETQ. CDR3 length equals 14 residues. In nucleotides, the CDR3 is TGCGCCAGCAGCTCCTGGACTAGCGGGGATAAGCAGTACTTC. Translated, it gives CASSSWTSGDKQYF.